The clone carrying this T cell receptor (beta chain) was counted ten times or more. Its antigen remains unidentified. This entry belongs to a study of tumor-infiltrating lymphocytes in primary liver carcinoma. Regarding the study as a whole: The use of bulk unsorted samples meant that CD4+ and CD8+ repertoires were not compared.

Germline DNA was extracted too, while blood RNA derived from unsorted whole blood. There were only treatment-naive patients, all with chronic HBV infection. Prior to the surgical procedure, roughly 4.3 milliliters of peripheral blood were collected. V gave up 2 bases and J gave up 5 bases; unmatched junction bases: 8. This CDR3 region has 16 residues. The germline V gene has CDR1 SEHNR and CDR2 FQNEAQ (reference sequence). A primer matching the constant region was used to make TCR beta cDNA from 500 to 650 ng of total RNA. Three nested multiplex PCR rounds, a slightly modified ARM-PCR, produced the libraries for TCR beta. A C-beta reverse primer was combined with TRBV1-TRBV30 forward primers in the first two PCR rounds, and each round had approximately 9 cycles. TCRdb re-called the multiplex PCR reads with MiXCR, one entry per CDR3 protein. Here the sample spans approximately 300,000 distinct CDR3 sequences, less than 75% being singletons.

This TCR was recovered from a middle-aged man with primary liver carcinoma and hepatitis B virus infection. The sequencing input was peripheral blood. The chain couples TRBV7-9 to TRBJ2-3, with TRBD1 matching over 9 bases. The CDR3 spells CASSLPSGTGIDTQYF. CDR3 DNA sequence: TGTGCCAGCAGCTTACCATCGGGGACAGGGATAGATACGCAGTATTTT.